These 21 T cell receptor beta chains share one sample of origin, sequenced in a study of neoadjuvant anti-PD-1 for oral cavity cancer. Assay used: immunoSEQ multiplex PCR; TCRdb lists only in-frame clones, some missing. This table holds about 37,000 clones, more than 35% found once. Time point of the sample: after neoadjuvant nivolumab, at surgical resection. Sequences were derived from tumor tissue, sampled after nivolumab (anti-PD-1) treatment. These receptors were obtained from a person between 40 and 79 years old with oral cavity squamous cell carcinoma.

This clone was detected a few times. CDR3 protein: CASSPRGGDWAETQYF. CDR3 DNA sequence: TGTGCCAGCTCCCCCAGGGGGGGAGATTGGGCAGAGACCCAGTACTTC. The V gene is TRBV18, the J gene TRBJ2-5, with D perhaps given as TRBD1 or TRBD2 (7 bases each). This CDR3 spans 16 amino acids. Germline loops: CDR1 KGHSH, CDR2 LQKENI. V lost 6 bases, J lost 4 bases, and 21 bases lay in between.

The chain carries TRBV4-2 and TRBJ1-6; no reliable D call. Germline V gene sequence: CDR1 LGHNA, CDR2 YNFKEQ. V shed 0 bases and J shed 10 bases, with 16 bases lying between them. The CDR3 length is 16 residues. The chain's CDR3 is CASSQDTLASGSPLHF. The CDR3 DNA sequence: TGTGCCAGCAGCCAAGATACGCTGGCCAGCGGCTCACCCCTCCACTTT.

The chain couples TRBV9 to TRBJ2-2; 10 positions agree with TRBD1. V was clipped by 4 bases and J by 3 bases; unmatched bases: 15. The CDR3 is 19 residues long. Germline V gives CDR1 SGDLS, CDR2 YYNGEE. The CDR3 nucleotides are TGTGCCAGCAGCAACCGGGACAGGGGAAGCAGTGTGGACACCGGGGAGCTGTTTTTT. Encoded protein: CASSNRDRGSSVDTGELFF.

V usage is TRBV11-2 and J usage is TRBJ2-7; tentative D call: TRBD1 (5 bases). The V gene lost 5 bases and the J gene lost 6 bases, with 11 bases spanning the gap. CDR3 size: 12 residues. Germline lookup yields CDR1 SGHAT and CDR2 FQNNGV. The CDR3 sequence is CASSQETAEQYF. CDR3 DNA sequence: TGTGCCAGCAGCCAAGAGACAGCCGAGCAGTACTTC.

This clone appeared many times. This chain links TRBV4-1 with TRBJ1-2, with 7 positions matching TRBD1. This CDR3 comprises 14 residues. V trimming: 4 bases; J trimming: 3 bases; junction bases outside the gene matches: 5. Looked up from germline, CDR1 is MGHRA and CDR2 is YSYEKL. This CDR3 reads CASSPGQLDYGYTF. The CDR3 nucleotides are TGCGCCAGCAGCCCGGGACAGTTGGACTATGGCTACACCTTC.

This clone appeared a few times. The V and J genes are TRBV7-8 and TRBJ1-6; 8 nucleotides align to TRBD1. Trimming cost V 5 bases and J 7 bases; bases outside gene matches: 7. Germline-derived CDR1 and CDR2 are SGHVS and FQNEAQ. CDR3 length equals 15 residues. In DNA, the CDR3 is TGTGCCAGCAGCCCACGACAGGGGAGCAATTCACCCCTCCACTTT. It yields the protein CASSPRQGSNSPLHF.

This chain joins TRBV28 and TRBJ2-3, with no clear D. CDR1 MDHEN and CDR2 SYDVKM come from the germline V gene. Trimming cost V 6 bases and J 2 bases, with 6 bases left between them. The CDR3 totals 12 residues. The CDR3 protein is CASRSITDTQYF. The CDR3 DNA reads TGTGCCAGCAGAAGCATCACAGATACGCAGTATTTT.

The chain has TRBV4-1 and TRBJ1-5; no reliable D call. With 0 bases removed from V and 7 bases from J, the gap between germline ends came to 10 bases. The germline CDR1 and CDR2 sequences are MGHRA and YSYEKL. This CDR3 spans 14 amino acids. The CDR3 spells CASSQDLRRQPQHF. CDR3 sequence (DNA): TGCGCCAGCAGCCAAGATCTGAGGAGGCAGCCCCAGCATTTT.

This rearrangement joins TRBV7-2 to TRBJ2-1, with D perhaps matching TRBD1 or TRBD2 (5 bases each). CDR3 length: 15 residues. Germline V gives CDR1 SGHTA, CDR2 FQGNSA. V was trimmed by 5 bases and J by 0 bases, leaving 11 bases between them. CDR3 region: CASSPGPHSYNEQFF. The CDR3 DNA is TGTGCCAGCAGCCCGGGACCGCACTCCTACAATGAGCAGTTCTTC.

This clone was found a few times. V and J are TRBV18 and TRBJ2-3; the D gene is possibly TRBD1 (6 bases). The CDR3 contains 14 residues. CDR1 is KGHSH and CDR2 is LQKENI in the germline V gene. Trimming pared 4 bases from V and 2 bases from J, leaving 10 bases between. The chain's CDR3 is CASSRAGATDTQYF. The CDR3 DNA sequence: TGTGCCAGCTCACGGGCAGGGGCCACAGATACGCAGTATTTT.

This clone has just a few counts. J is TRBJ2-7 and V is TRBV4-1; no reliable D call. The CDR3 contains 15 residues. With 0 bases removed from V and 2 bases from J, the gap between germline ends came to 11 bases. Germline V gene sequence: CDR1 MGHRA, CDR2 YSYEKL. For the CDR3, the DNA is TGCGCCAGCAGCCAAGAATTTAGGGTTCCCTACGAGCAGTACTTC. Protein: CASSQEFRVPYEQYF.

This clone appeared a few times. The V and J genes are TRBV2 and TRBJ1-5, with 7 bases fitting TRBD1. The V and J ends lost 4 bases and 0 bases, in that order; junction bases with no gene match: 3. CDR1 and CDR2 (germline): SNHLY, FYNNEI. This CDR3 contains 15 residues. The CDR3 bases are TGTGCCAGCAGTGTGAGGGGGCATAGCAATCAGCCCCAGCATTTT. Its protein product is CASSVRGHSNQPQHF.

The V and J genes are TRBV7-9 and TRBJ2-5; 11 bases fit TRBD2. Germline V gives CDR1 SEHNR, CDR2 FQNEAQ (reference sequence). The CDR3 spans 14 residues. V was clipped by 8 bases and J by 5 bases; unmatched bases: 7. DNA for the CDR3: TGTGCCAGCTACCTTAGCGGGGGGGCTGAGACCCAGTACTTC. This encodes CASYLSGGAETQYF. Variable domain in full (rest from reference TRBV7-9 and TRBJ2-5): DTGVSQNPRHKITKRGQNVTFRCDPISEHNRLYWYRQTLGQGPEFLTYFQNEAQLEKSRLLSDRFSAERPKGSFSTLEIQRTEQGDSAMYLCASYLSGGAETQYFGPGTRLLVL.

The chain has TRBV7-9 and TRBJ1-1; D not certain. The CDR3 totals 13 residues. Trimming removed 5 bases from V and 3 bases from J, with 10 bases in between. Germline V gene lookup returns CDR1 SEHNR and CDR2 FQNEAQ (reference sequence). In nucleotides, the CDR3 is TGTGCCAGCAGCCTAACAGAGTACACTGAAGCTTTCTTT. Translated: CASSLTEYTEAFF.

This clone was detected a few times. The rearrangement links TRBV11-2 to TRBJ2-5; 9 bases match TRBD1. V lost 5 bases, J lost 5 bases, and 3 bases stayed unmatched. Germline lookup yields CDR1 SGHAT and CDR2 FQNNGV. The CDR3 is made up of 13 amino acids. CDR3 nucleotides: TGTGCCAGCAGCCCAGGACAGGGGGAGACCCAGTACTTC. This encodes CASSPGQGETQYF.

DNA of the CDR3: TGTGCCAGCAGTGACAGACAGGGAAATGAAGCTTTCTTT. Its protein product is CASSDRQGNEAFF. V and J are TRBV6-4 and TRBJ1-1, with 7 nucleotides matching TRBD1. This CDR3 has 13 amino acids. Unmatched junction bases numbered 4, after V lost 2 bases and J lost 7 bases. Germline-derived CDR1 and CDR2 are MRHNA and SNTAGT.

This clone was counted only a few times. The chain has TRBV7-8 and TRBJ2-6, with no clear D. Germline V lookup: CDR1 SGHVS, CDR2 FQNEAQ. Trimming left V 5 bases short and J 0 bases short, with 5 bases between. The CDR3 runs to 14 residues. In DNA form, the CDR3 reads TGTGCCAGCAGCCCTCACTCTGGGGCCAACGTCCTGACTTTC. Protein sequence: CASSPHSGANVLTF. The entire variable domain, with the rest obtained from reference TRBV7-8 and TRBJ2-6, is as follows: GAGVSQSPRYKVAKRGQDVALRCDPISGHVSLFWYQQALGQGPEFLTYFQNEAQLDKSGLPSDRFFAERPEGSVSTLKIQRTQQEDSAVYLCASSPHSGANVLTFGAGSRLTVL.

This clone was seen more than once but under ten times. V is TRBV5-4 and J is TRBJ2-3, with D tentatively TRBD2 (5 bases). The V end lost 1 base, the J end lost 0 bases, and 12 bases lay between the germline ends. The CDR3 is made up of 16 amino acids. Per the germline V gene, CDR1 is SGHNT and CDR2 is YYREEE (reference sequence). This chain's CDR3 is CASSLKTDSSTDTQYF. Written as DNA, the CDR3 is TGTGCCAGCAGCTTGAAGACGGACTCTAGCACAGATACGCAGTATTTT. Using reference TRBV5-4 and TRBJ2-3 for the parts outside the CDR3, the full variable domain is ETGVTQSPTHLIKTRGQQVTLRCSSQSGHNTVSWYQQALGQGPQFIFQYYREEENGRGNFPPRFSGLQFPNYSSELNVNALELDDSALYLCASSLKTDSSTDTQYFGPGTRLTVL.

V and J are TRBV21-1 and TRBJ1-1; the listed D gene, TRBD1, was not tested against the DNA. TRBV21-1 is a pseudogene segment. The CDR3 covers 13 residues. CDR3 nucleotides: TGTGCCAGCAGCCTAATTGGGGGACATGTGGCTTTCTTT. This translates into CASSLIGGHVAFF.

The rearrangement uses TRBV10-3 and TRBJ1-2; possible D gene TRBD1, 5 bases. The CDR3 spans 14 residues. V was trimmed by 2 bases and J by 2 bases, leaving 9 bases between them. Germline CDR1 reads ENHRY; CDR2 reads SYGVKD. The CDR3: CAISEAGTNYGYTF. The CDR3 DNA reads as TGTGCCATCAGTGAGGCAGGGACGAACTATGGCTACACCTTC.

The chain couples TRBV4-1 to TRBJ2-3; D unclear. CDR1 is MGHRA and CDR2 is YSYEKL in the germline V gene. V dropped 0 bases and J dropped 3 bases, with 16 bases sitting between them. The CDR3 length is 17 residues. The CDR3: CASSQEVFGSRTDTQYF. As DNA, the CDR3 is TGCGCCAGCAGCCAAGAAGTATTCGGTTCCCGGACAGATACGCAGTATTTT.